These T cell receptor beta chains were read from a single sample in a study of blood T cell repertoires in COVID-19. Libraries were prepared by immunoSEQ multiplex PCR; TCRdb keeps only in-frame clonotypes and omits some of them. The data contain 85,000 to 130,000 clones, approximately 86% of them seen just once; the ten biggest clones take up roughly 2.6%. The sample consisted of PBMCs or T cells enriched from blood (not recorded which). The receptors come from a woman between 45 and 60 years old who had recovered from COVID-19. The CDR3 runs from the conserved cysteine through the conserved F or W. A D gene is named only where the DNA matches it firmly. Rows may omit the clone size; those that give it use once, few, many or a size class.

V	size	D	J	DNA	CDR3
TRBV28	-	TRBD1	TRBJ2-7	TGTGCCAGCAGTTTCAGGGGGCGAATCCCCACCCCCCCTTACGAGCAGTACTTC	CASSFRGRIPTPPYEQYF
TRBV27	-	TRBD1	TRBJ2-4	TGTGCCAGTTGGACAGGGGAGACGTTAGGCAAAAACATTCAGTACTTC	CASWTGETLGKNIQYF
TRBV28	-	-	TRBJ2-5	TGTGCCAGCAGTTTATACCGGAGTCGCCGGGAAGAGACCCAGTACTTC	CASSLYRSRREETQYF
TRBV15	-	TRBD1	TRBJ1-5	TGTGCCACCAGCAGCCGACCGGGACAGAAGAATCAGCCCCAGCATTTT	CATSSRPGQKNQPQHF
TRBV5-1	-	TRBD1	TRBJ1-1	TGCGCCAGCAGCCTTGGACAGGGGCGAACTGAAGCTTTCTTT	CASSLGQGRTEAFF
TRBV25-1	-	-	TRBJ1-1	TGTGCCAGCAGTGAATCTAGGGGCCTCGCAACTGAAGCTTTCTTT	CASSESRGLATEAFF
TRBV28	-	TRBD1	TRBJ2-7	TGTGCCAGCAGTTCAGGGGGCCGCGAGCAGTACTTC	CASSSGGREQYF
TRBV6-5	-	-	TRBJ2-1	TGTGCCAGCAGTTACCGACTACACTACAATGAGCAGTTCTTC	CASSYRLHYNEQFF
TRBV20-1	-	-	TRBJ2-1	TGCAGTGCTCACTGGGACTATGAGCAGTTCTTC	CSAHWDYEQFF
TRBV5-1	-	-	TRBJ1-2	TGCGCCAGCAGCCGAGAAAGAGATGGCTACACCTTC	CASSRERDGYTF
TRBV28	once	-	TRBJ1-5	TGTGCCAGCAGCCTGGCCAGTCAGCCCCAGCATTTT	CASSLASQPQHF
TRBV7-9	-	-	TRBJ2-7	TGTGCCAGCAGCTTAGGGAGGGTGAACTACGAGCAGTACTTC	CASSLGRVNYEQYF
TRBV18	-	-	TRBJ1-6	TGTGCCAGCAGACTCCGGGTTGATAATTCACCCCTCCACTTT	CASRLRVDNSPLHF
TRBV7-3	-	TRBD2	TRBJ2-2	TGTGCCAGCAGCAAAATAGGGACTAGCGGGAGGGCCGTCGGGGAGCTGTTTTTT	CASSKIGTSGRAVGELFF
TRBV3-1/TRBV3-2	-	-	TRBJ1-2	TGTGCCAGCAGCCCTCAGGTGGGTGCTGGCTACACCTTC	CASSPQVGAGYTF
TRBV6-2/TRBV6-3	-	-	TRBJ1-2	TGTGCCAGCAGTTACCAGGGACATGGTTATGGCTACACCTTC	CASSYQGHGYGYTF
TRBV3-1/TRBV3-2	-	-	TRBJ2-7	TGTGCCAGCAGCCGACTAGGTTCGTCGGCCCGATACGAGCAGTACTTC	CASSRLGSSARYEQYF
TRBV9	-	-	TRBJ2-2	TGTGCCAGCAGCGTTAGTAGAGGGGAGCTGTTTTTT	CASSVSRGELFF
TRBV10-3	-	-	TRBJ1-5	TGTGCCATCAAAGACGGAGAGTTTGACAATCAGCCCCAGCATTTT	CAIKDGEFDNQPQHF
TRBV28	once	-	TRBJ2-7	TGTGCCAGCAGTTTAAGGACTTACTCCTACGAGCAGTACTTC	CASSLRTYSYEQYF
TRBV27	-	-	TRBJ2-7	TGTGCCAGCCTCGGGCGGGGACCTCTATCCTACGAGCAGTACTTC	CASLGRGPLSYEQYF
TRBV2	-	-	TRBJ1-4	TGTGCCAGCAGTAAACAGCGGGCTAATGAAAAACTGTTTTTT	CASSKQRANEKLFF
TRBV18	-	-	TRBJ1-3	TGTGCCAGCTCGCCACGTGGGGCCGGCTCTGGAAACACCATATATTTT	CASSPRGAGSGNTIYF
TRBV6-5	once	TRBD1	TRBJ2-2	TGTGCCAGCACCGGGACAGGGGGTCCCGGGGAGCTGTTTTTT	CASTGTGGPGELFF
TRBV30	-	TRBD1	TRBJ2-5	TGTGCCTGGACAGGACAGGGGGTAGGAGAGACCCAGTACTTC	CAWTGQGVGETQYF
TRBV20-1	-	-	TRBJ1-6	TGCAGTGCAGGGGATAATTCACCCCTCCACTTT	CSAGDNSPLHF
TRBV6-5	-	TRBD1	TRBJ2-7	TGTGCCAGCAGTTGGGGGACAGCAGCCTACGAGCAGTACTTC	CASSWGTAAYEQYF
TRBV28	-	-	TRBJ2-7	TGTGCCAGCAGTTTCCTTCAGGGGTTCCACGAGCAGTACTTC	CASSFLQGFHEQYF
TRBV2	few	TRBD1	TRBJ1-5	TGTGCCAGCAGTGGAGGACAGGGCGGCAATCAGCCCCAGCATTTT	CASSGGQGGNQPQHF
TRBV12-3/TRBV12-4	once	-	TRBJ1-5	TGTGCCAGCAGTACTAATCAGCCCCAGCATTTT	CASSTNQPQHF
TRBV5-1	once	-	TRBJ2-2	TGCGCCAGCAGCCGGGGGTCCGGGGAAACCGGGGAGCTGTTTTTT	CASSRGSGETGELFF
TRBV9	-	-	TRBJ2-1	TGTGCCAGCAGCCCACGGAGGAACTCCTACAATGAGCAGTTCTTC	CASSPRRNSYNEQFF
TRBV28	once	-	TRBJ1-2	TGTGCCAGCAGTTTTGTCACAGACTATGGCTACACCTTC	CASSFVTDYGYTF
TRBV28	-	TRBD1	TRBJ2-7	TGTGCCACGGGGCAAAACAGGGGAGCGTATTTC	CATGQNRGAYF
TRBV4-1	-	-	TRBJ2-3	TGCGCCAGCGCGGGGATCAGCACAGATACGCAGTATTTT	CASAGISTDTQYF
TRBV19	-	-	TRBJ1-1	TGTGCCAGTAGTAGACAACTGAACACTGAAGCTTTCTTT	CASSRQLNTEAFF
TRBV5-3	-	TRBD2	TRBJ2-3	TGTGCCAGAAGCATGAAAGGGACTAGCGGGAGCACAGATACGCAGTATTTT	CARSMKGTSGSTDTQYF
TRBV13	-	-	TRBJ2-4	TGTGCCAGCAGCCAGGTGATTATGGGAGCCAAAAACATTCAGTACTTC	CASSQVIMGAKNIQYF
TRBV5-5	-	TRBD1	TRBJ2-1	TGTGCCAGCAGCCGACAGGGGTCCTACAATGAGCAGTTCTTC	CASSRQGSYNEQFF
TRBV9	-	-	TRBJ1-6	TGTGCCAGCAGCGTAGTCGAGGGTTCACCCCTCCACTTT	CASSVVEGSPLHF
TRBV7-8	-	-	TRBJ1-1	TGTGCCAGCCGACAGAAGTTGAACACTGAAGCTTTCTTT	CASRQKLNTEAFF
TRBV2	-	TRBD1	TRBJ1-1	TGTGCCAGCAGTGCGGACAGGGGGGGTGAAGCTTTCTTT	CASSADRGGEAFF
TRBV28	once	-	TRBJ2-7	TGTGCCAGCAGTTTATTACTGGGGGGACAGACCTACGAGCAGTACTTC	CASSLLLGGQTYEQYF
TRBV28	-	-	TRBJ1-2	TGTGCCAGCAGTTTAGGCAGAAATAAAGCTAACTATGGCTACACCTTC	CASSLGRNKANYGYTF
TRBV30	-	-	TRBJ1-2	TGTGCCTGGAGTGTCTCTGGAGGGAGGCACGGCTACACCTTC	CAWSVSGGRHGYTF
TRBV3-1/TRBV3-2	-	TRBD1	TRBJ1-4	TGTGCCAGCAGCTTAGACAGGGTAGGGAATGAAAAACTGTTTTTT	CASSLDRVGNEKLFF
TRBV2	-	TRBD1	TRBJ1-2	TGTGCCAGCCGCGGCAGGGGGTTCGGCTATGGCTACACCTTC	CASRGRGFGYGYTF
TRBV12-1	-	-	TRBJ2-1	TGTGCCAGCAGCTTTGGACTAGCGGGGTACAATGAGCAGTTCTTC	CASSFGLAGYNEQFF
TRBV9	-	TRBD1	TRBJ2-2	TGTGCCAGCAGCTCCCAGACAGGGACCGGGGAGCTGTTTTTT	CASSSQTGTGELFF
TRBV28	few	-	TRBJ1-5	TGTGCTATTGATGGCTTCAATCAGCCCCAGCATTTT	CAIDGFNQPQHF
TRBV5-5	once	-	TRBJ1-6	TGTGCCAGCAGCCTGGAGGGTCGTCAGGGATCACCCCTCCACTTT	CASSLEGRQGSPLHF
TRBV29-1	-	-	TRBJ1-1	TGCAGCGTTGCAGGGGCGAACACTGAAGCTTTCTTT	CSVAGANTEAFF
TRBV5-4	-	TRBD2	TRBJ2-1	TGTGCCAGCAGCTTGGTAACTAGCGGGACCAATGAGCAGTTCTTC	CASSLVTSGTNEQFF
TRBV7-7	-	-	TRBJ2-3	TGTGCCAGCAGCATCGGGACACTGAGCACAGATACGCAGTATTTT	CASSIGTLSTDTQYF
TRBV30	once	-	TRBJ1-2	TGTGCCTGGGCGGGTGACAGCTACTATGGCTACACCTTC	CAWAGDSYYGYTF
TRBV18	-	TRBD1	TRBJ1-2	TGTGCCAGCTCACCTGACAGGGAGGACTATGGCTACACCTTC	CASSPDREDYGYTF
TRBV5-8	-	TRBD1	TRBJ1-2	TGTGCCAGCAGCTTCCCCTCGACAGGGGATGACTATGGCTACACCTTC	CASSFPSTGDDYGYTF
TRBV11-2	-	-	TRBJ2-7	TGTGCCAGCAGCTCCCTCGTGGGGGGGCTGGGCGAGCAGTACTTC	CASSSLVGGLGEQYF
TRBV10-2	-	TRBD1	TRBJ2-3	TGCGCCAGCAGTGAGCGGAGGACAGGGGCGGGAGATACGCAGTATTTT	CASSERRTGAGDTQYF
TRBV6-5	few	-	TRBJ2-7	TGTGCCAGCAGGATTCCGGGACTCGACGAGCAGTACTTC	CASRIPGLDEQYF